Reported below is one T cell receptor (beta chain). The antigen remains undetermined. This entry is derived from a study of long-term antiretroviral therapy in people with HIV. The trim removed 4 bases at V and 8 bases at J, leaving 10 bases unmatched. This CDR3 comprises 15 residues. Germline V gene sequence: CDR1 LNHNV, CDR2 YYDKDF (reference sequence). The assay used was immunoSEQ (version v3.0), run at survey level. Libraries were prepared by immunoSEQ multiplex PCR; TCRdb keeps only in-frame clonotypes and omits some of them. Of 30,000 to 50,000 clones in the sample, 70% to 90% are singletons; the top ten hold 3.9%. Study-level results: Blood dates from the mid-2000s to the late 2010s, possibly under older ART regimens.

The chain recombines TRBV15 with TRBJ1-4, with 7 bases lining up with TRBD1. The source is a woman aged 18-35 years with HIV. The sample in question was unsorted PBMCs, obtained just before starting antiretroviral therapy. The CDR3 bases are TGTGCCACCAGCACTTTAGACAGGGCTGCCGAAAAACTGTTTTTT. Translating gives CATSTLDRAAEKLFF.